The rows below give T cell receptor beta chains drawn from one sample of a study of blood T cell repertoires in COVID-19. Profiled with immunoSEQ multiplex PCR; TCRdb holds only in-frame clones, not every one. The sample yields hundreds of thousands of clones, 84% seen once. The material sequenced was PBMCs or T cells enriched from blood (not recorded which). Source of these receptors: a middle-aged woman who had recovered from COVID-19. Both conserved end residues are part of each CDR3. The order of the fields is D gene, V gene, J gene, CDR3 length, CDR3 protein, CDR3 DNA. D genes are given only for firm matches.

d_call: -; v_call: TRBV29-1; j_call: TRBJ1-2; cdr3_length: 13; cdr3_aa: CSVEAHVGGGYTF; cdr3_nt: TGCAGCGTTGAGGCCCACGTGGGGGGAGGCTACACCTTC
d_call: -; v_call: TRBV19; j_call: TRBJ2-3; cdr3_length: 14; cdr3_aa: CASSIGPLTDTQYF; cdr3_nt: TGTGCCAGTAGTATAGGACCACTAACAGATACGCAGTATTTT
d_call: -; v_call: TRBV3-1/TRBV3-2; j_call: TRBJ1-5; cdr3_length: 12; cdr3_aa: CASSQGGQPQHF; cdr3_nt: TGTGCCAGCAGCCAGGGAGGGCAGCCCCAGCATTTT
d_call: TRBD2; v_call: TRBV19; j_call: TRBJ2-7; cdr3_length: 18; cdr3_aa: CASSMPSAPGLADYEQYF; cdr3_nt: TGTGCCAGTAGTATGCCCTCCGCGCCGGGACTAGCGGACTACGAGCAGTACTTC
d_call: -; v_call: TRBV7-9; j_call: TRBJ2-1; cdr3_length: 12; cdr3_aa: CASSSPSDWQFF; cdr3_nt: TGTGCCAGCAGCTCCCCATCTGACTGGCAGTTCTTC
d_call: -; v_call: TRBV11-3; j_call: TRBJ2-3; cdr3_length: 13; cdr3_aa: CASSPRYTDTQYF; cdr3_nt: TGTGCCAGCAGTCCCCGCTACACAGATACGCAGTATTTT
d_call: -; v_call: TRBV7-2; j_call: TRBJ1-1; cdr3_length: 17; cdr3_aa: CASSLTQGLPMNTEAFF; cdr3_nt: TGTGCCAGCAGCCTTACCCAGGGACTTCCCATGAACACTGAAGCTTTCTTT
d_call: -; v_call: TRBV5-1; j_call: TRBJ1-4; cdr3_length: 16; cdr3_aa: CASSSGNRAANEKLFF; cdr3_nt: TGCGCCAGCAGCTCCGGTAACAGGGCAGCTAATGAAAAACTGTTTTTT
d_call: -; v_call: TRBV7-2; j_call: TRBJ1-5; cdr3_length: 12; cdr3_aa: CASSFYNQPQHF; cdr3_nt: TGTGCCAGCAGCTTTTACAATCAGCCCCAGCATTTT
d_call: -; v_call: TRBV7-9; j_call: TRBJ2-7; cdr3_length: 14; cdr3_aa: CASSSWAGFYEQYF; cdr3_nt: TGTGCCAGCAGTTCCTGGGCAGGATTTTACGAGCAGTACTTC
d_call: TRBD1; v_call: TRBV7-2; j_call: TRBJ2-2; cdr3_length: 17; cdr3_aa: CASRYRTGAGVFGELFF; cdr3_nt: TGTGCCAGCAGATACCGGACAGGCGCTGGGGTCTTCGGGGAGCTGTTTTTT